Listed below are T cell receptor beta chains from one sample, sequenced in a study of identical twins. Each CDR3 protein is one row after TCRdb ran MiXCR on the 5' RACE reads. The sample has 1,800,000 or so distinct CDR3 sequences, about 32% seen once; the top ten hold roughly 0.3%. Sequencing used cord blood. Every receptor here comes from a newborn girl in good health. Both conserved end residues are part of each CDR3. D genes are given only for firm matches. Clone size, where shown, is once, few, many, or a class for clones that have expanded.

abundance	v_gene	d_gene	j_gene	CDR3nt	CDR3aa
.	TRBV27	.	TRBJ2-1	TGTGCCAGCAGTCTATCCGAGGGGGTATATGAGCAGTTCTTC	CASSLSEGVYEQFF
.	TRBV20-1	.	TRBJ2-3	TGCAGTGCTAGAAGGAGTGGCGACCCCACAGATACGCAGTATTTT	CSARRSGDPTDTQYF
.	TRBV20-1	.	TRBJ1-1	TGCAGTGCTAGAGATGGAGAGCCCCGTCTAGGAGCTTTCTTT	CSARDGEPRLGAFF
few	TRBV10-2	.	TRBJ1-4	TGCGCCAGCAGTGAGAGGAACAGCCTAAATGAAAAACTGTTTTTT	CASSERNSLNEKLFF
.	TRBV18	.	TRBJ2-7	TGTGCCAGCTCGCCAGGGGGGTCCTCCTTCTACGAGCAGTACTTC	CASSPGGSSFYEQYF
few	TRBV6-5	.	TRBJ2-1	TGTGCCAGCAGTATAGGGACCGAAACCTTGTGGTTCTTC	CASSIGTETLWFF
few	TRBV4-1	.	TRBJ2-1	TGCGCCAGCAGCCAAGATGGGGGGTACAGGGGGGGTTACAATGAGCAGTTCTTC	CASSQDGGYRGGYNEQFF
.	TRBV20-1	.	TRBJ1-4	TGCAGAGCAGGGAGGGGAGGGTATGAAAAACTGTTTTTT	CRAGRGGYEKLFF
.	TRBV19	.	TRBJ1-1	TGTGCCAGTAGTATGTCGGCCAGGGGGAACACTGAAGCTTTCTTT	CASSMSARGNTEAFF
.	TRBV28	TRBD1	TRBJ2-7	TGTGCCAGCAGTTTAAGAGGGGGGACAGGGCCTTCCTACGAGCAGTACTTC	CASSLRGGTGPSYEQYF
.	TRBV7-8	TRBD2	TRBJ2-5	TGTGCCAGCAGCTTTCATAGCGGGTACCAAGAGACCCAGTACTTC	CASSFHSGYQETQYF
.	TRBV30	TRBD2	TRBJ2-5	TGTGCCTGGAGTAGCGCTAGCGGGGGTTGGGAGACCCAGTACTTC	CAWSSASGGWETQYF
.	TRBV5-1	.	TRBJ1-1	TGCGCCAGTGTAGGTGGGCCTAACACTGAAGCTTTCTTT	CASVGGPNTEAFF
few	TRBV14	.	TRBJ2-1	TGTGCCAGCAGCCACATCCGAGGGCGGGATGAGCAGTTCTTC	CASSHIRGRDEQFF
few	TRBV5-6	.	TRBJ2-1	TGTGCCAGCAGCTTAGATCGGGACTCCGCAGACAATGAGCAGTTCTTC	CASSLDRDSADNEQFF
few	TRBV15	.	TRBJ2-1	TGTGCCACCAGCAGAGCGCCACGACTCGACAATGAGCAGTTCTTC	CATSRAPRLDNEQFF
.	TRBV10-1	.	TRBJ2-3	TGCGCCAGCAGTGATGGCGGAGTCACAGATACGCAGTATTTT	CASSDGGVTDTQYF
.	TRBV20-1	.	TRBJ1-4	TGCAGTGCTAGCATATTGGGCACACCGTCCGAAAAACTGTTTTTT	CSASILGTPSEKLFF
.	TRBV19	.	TRBJ1-5	TGTGCCAGTAGTATGGCAGGGGTGGGACAGCCCCAGCATTTT	CASSMAGVGQPQHF
.	TRBV7-7	TRBD1	TRBJ2-1	TGTGCTAGCAGCTTTCGACAGGGGAGTAATGAGCAGTTCTTC	CASSFRQGSNEQFF
many	TRBV18	.	TRBJ2-3	TGTGCCAGCTCACCTCTACTAGGCTCCACAGATACGCAGTATTTT	CASSPLLGSTDTQYF
once	TRBV14	.	TRBJ1-6	TGTGCCAGCAGCCAAAGACCCGCAGGTGGGGGCCTCCATAATTCACCCCTCCACTTT	CASSQRPAGGGLHNSPLHF
.	TRBV4-2	.	TRBJ2-6	TGTGCCAGCAGCCTCGACAGGCGGATAACGGCCAACGTCCTGGCTTTC	CASSLDRRITANVLAF
few	TRBV20-1	.	TRBJ2-7	TGCAGTGCCCGAATTGCCAGGCGGTCCTACGAGCAGTACTTC	CSARIARRSYEQYF
many	TRBV29-1	TRBD1	TRBJ2-7	TGCAGCTCTAGGACAGGGCCCTCCAGGTACGAGCAGTACTTC	CSSRTGPSRYEQYF
many	TRBV9	.	TRBJ2-6	TGTGCCAGCAGCGTAGACTCTGGGGCCAACGTCCTGACTTTC	CASSVDSGANVLTF
once	TRBV29-1	.	TRBJ2-1	TGCAGCGTTGAATCGGCGGCCAGGTACCAAGAGACCCAGTTCTTC	CSVESAARYQETQFF
.	TRBV7-2	TRBD1	TRBJ1-2	TGTGCCAGCAGCTTTAGGGGACAGGGGATCGAGTATGGCTACACCTTC	CASSFRGQGIEYGYTF
.	TRBV20-1	.	TRBJ1-1	TGCAGTGGAATCCCGGGACCCTCGAGCACTGAAGCTTTCTTT	CSGIPGPSSTEAFF
few	TRBV28	TRBD1	TRBJ2-3	TGTGCCAGCAGTCGACAACAGGGGGCTAGCACAGATACGCAGTATTTT	CASSRQQGASTDTQYF
few	TRBV6-1	.	TRBJ2-7	TGTGCCAGCAGTGAAGGGCTACCGAGGGGGGTCACACTAGCGATATTCTCCTACGAGCAGTACTTC	CASSEGLPRGVTLAIFSYEQYF
.	TRBV5-1	TRBD2	TRBJ2-4	TGCGCCAGCAGCTTGGATGGGCTAGCGGGGGCCTCCCGCAAAAACATTCAGTACTTC	CASSLDGLAGASRKNIQYF
few	TRBV20-1	.	TRBJ1-4	TGCTACTCACCAACGACAGGAGATGATAATGAAAAACTGTTTTTT	CYSPTTGDDNEKLFF
many	TRBV29-1	.	TRBJ2-7	TGCAGCGTTTTTAACCCAACCGGGACCCTTAAGGGGGATTTCTACGAGCAGTACTTC	CSVFNPTGTLKGDFYEQYF
.	TRBV5-1	.	TRBJ2-5	TGCGCCAGCAGCTACGGGACGGCCGGCCAAGAGACCCAGTACTTC	CASSYGTAGQETQYF
.	TRBV19	TRBD1	TRBJ1-6	TGTGCCAGTAGTAGGGACAGGCGTATGGATTCACCCCTCCACTTT	CASSRDRRMDSPLHF
.	TRBV20-1	TRBD2	TRBJ2-7	TGCAGTGCCCCTAGCGGGACTAGGGGAACCTACGAGCAGTACTTC	CSAPSGTRGTYEQYF
.	TRBV28	.	TRBJ1-4	TGTGCCAGCAGCAGAGGGGGACATAATGAAAAACTGTTTTTT	CASSRGGHNEKLFF
few	TRBV6-1	.	TRBJ1-2	TGTGCCAGCAGTGAAATAGGTGGCAGGCCCGGCTATGGCTACACCTTC	CASSEIGGRPGYGYTF
once	TRBV28	.	TRBJ1-5	TGTGCCAGCAGTTTTTCGGGTTTCAGGGACCTCCATAGCAATCAGCCCCAGCATTTT	CASSFSGFRDLHSNQPQHF